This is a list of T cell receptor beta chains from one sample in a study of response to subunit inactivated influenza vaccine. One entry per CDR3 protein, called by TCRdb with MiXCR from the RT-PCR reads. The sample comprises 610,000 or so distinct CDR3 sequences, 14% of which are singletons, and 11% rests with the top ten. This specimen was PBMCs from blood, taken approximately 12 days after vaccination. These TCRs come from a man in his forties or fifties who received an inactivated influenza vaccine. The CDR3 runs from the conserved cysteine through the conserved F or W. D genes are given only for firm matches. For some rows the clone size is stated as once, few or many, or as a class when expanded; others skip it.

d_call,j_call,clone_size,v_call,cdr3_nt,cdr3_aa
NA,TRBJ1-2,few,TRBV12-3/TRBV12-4,TGTGCCAGCAGCCGCCCCGGGTCTCCAGAAGGCTACACCTTC,CASSRPGSPEGYTF
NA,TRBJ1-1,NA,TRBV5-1,TGCGCCAGCAGGTCGACAGTCTCGAACACTGAAGCTTTCTTT,CASRSTVSNTEAFF
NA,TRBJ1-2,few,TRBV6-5,TGTGCCAGCAGTTACTCTGCAGGGATGAACTATGGCTACACCTTC,CASSYSAGMNYGYTF
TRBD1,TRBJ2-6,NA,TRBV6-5,TGTGCCAGCAGTTACTCCCGACAGGGCCTCTCTGGGGCCAACGTCCTGACTTTC,CASSYSRQGLSGANVLTF
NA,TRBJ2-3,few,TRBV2,TGTGCCAGCAGTGAAGCGCCTTGGGGTGTCTCCACAGATACGCAGTATTTT,CASSEAPWGVSTDTQYF
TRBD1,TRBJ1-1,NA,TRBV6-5,TGTGCCAGCAGTTACGGTCAGGGGGCCTTTGAAGCTTTCTTT,CASSYGQGAFEAFF
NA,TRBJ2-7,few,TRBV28,TGTGCCAGCAGCCGAGTGTATTACGAGCAGTACTTC,CASSRVYYEQYF
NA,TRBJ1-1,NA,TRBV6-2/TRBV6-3,TGTGCCAGCAGTTACGCGGCCAGCTTGAACACTGAAGCTTTCTTT,CASSYAASLNTEAFF
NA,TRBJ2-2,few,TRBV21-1,TGTGCCAGAGTTCTTAACACCGGGGAGCTGTTTTTT,CARVLNTGELFF
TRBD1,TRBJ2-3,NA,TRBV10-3,TGTGCCGCTACGACAGGGGCAGGGGATACGCAGTATTTT,CAATTGAGDTQYF
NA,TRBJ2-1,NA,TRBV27,TGTGCCAGCAGTTCGATCGGCGGTGAGCAGTTCTTC,CASSSIGGEQFF
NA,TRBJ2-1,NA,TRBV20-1,TGCAGTGCTAAGGGGGGGCCCAATACCCCGCTAAACTACAATGAGCAGTTCTTC,CSAKGGPNTPLNYNEQFF
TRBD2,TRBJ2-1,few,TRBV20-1,TGCAGTGCTGATAGCCAGCACGTCGGGGGGGAGTCCGGCTACAATGAGCAGTTCTTC,CSADSQHVGGESGYNEQFF
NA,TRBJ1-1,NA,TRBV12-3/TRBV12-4,TGTGCCACCAGCATGGCAGGGAACACTGAAGCTTTCTTT,CATSMAGNTEAFF
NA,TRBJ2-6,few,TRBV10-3,TGTGCCATCAGTGAGTCGATTCCCCGTAGCTCTGGGGCCAACGTCCTGACTTTC,CAISESIPRSSGANVLTF
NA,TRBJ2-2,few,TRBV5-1,TGCGCCAGCAGCTTGGCTCAGGGGTGGACCGGGGAGCTGTTTTTT,CASSLAQGWTGELFF
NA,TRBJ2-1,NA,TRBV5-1,TGCGCCAGCAGCTTGGTACAGGTTGGGCATGAGCAGTTCTTC,CASSLVQVGHEQFF
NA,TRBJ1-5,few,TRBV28,TGTGCCAGCACCATCGTCGGGGAGTTTGGTGTTAATCAGCCCCAGCATTTT,CASTIVGEFGVNQPQHF
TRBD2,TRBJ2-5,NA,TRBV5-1,TGCGCCAGCAGCCCCAATGCGGGGGGTCGGACCCAGTACTTC,CASSPNAGGRTQYF
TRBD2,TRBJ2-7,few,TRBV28,TGTGCCAGCGCCGGGACTAGAGGTTACGAGCAGTACTTC,CASAGTRGYEQYF
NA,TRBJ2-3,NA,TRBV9,TGTGCCAGCAGCGACCCCAGCGGCCTGTTCACAGATACGCAGTATTTT,CASSDPSGLFTDTQYF
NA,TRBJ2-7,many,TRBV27,TGTGCCAGCAGTTTTTTAGGCTCCTACGAGCAGTACTTC,CASSFLGSYEQYF
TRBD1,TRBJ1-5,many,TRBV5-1,TGCGCCAGCAGCATGGGACAGGGAAATCAGCCCCAGCATTTT,CASSMGQGNQPQHF
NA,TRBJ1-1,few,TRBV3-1,TGTGCCAGCAGCTCCAGATCTCGGGGTTTGGCTTTCTTT,CASSSRSRGLAFF
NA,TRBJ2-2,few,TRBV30,TGTGCCTGGAGGGGGACTCATAACACCGGGGAGCTGTTTTTT,CAWRGTHNTGELFF
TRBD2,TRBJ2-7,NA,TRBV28,TGTGCCAGCAGTTTATTGGTTAGCGGGGGGCCCCACGAGCAGTACTTC,CASSLLVSGGPHEQYF
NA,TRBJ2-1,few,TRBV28,TGTGCCAGCACCCTCTCTTGGGATGGTAGCGATGAGCAGTTCTTC,CASTLSWDGSDEQFF
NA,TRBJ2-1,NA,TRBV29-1,TGCAGCGTTGAACCCGGGACCCTTGAGCAGTTCTTC,CSVEPGTLEQFF
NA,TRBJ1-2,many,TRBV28,TGTGCCAGCAGTCCACCCAGTCGGGGAGGAGGCTACACCTTC,CASSPPSRGGGYTF
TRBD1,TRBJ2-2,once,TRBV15,TGTGCCACCAGCAAAAGGACGGGGACAGAGGCGAACACCGGGGAGCTGTTTTTT,CATSKRTGTEANTGELFF